This T cell receptor beta chain was found in a study of blood T cell repertoires in COVID-19. CDR1 is MDHEN and CDR2 is SYDVKM in the germline V gene. The V and J ends lost 6 bases and 10 bases respectively, with 27 bases between them. CDR3 length: 16 residues. Profiled with immunoSEQ multiplex PCR; TCRdb holds only in-frame clones, not every one. The sample carries 180,000 or so clones, around 80% recorded once. Sequences were obtained from peripheral blood. This chain connects TRBV28 to TRBJ1-1; tentative D call: TRBD1 (5 bases). The clonotype comes from an elderly woman with active or convalescent COVID-19. Here the CDR3 DNA reads TGTGCCAGCAGCTCCACTGGGGGGTCAGCGAGTCCACGAGCTTTCTTT. This sequence encodes CASSSTGGSASPRAFF.